A single sample is the source of the 12 T cell receptor beta chains below, sequenced in a study of technical replicates of blood from a handful of donors. The assay was immunoSEQ multiplex PCR, and TCRdb's table has in-frame clones only and misses some. In the table there are approximately 94,000 clones, 95% to 97% of which are singletons. The sequencing input was T cells isolated from PBMCs. Receptors originate from a human donor in good health.

This chain uses TRBV19 with TRBJ2-2, with D tentatively TRBD2 (6 bases). The CDR3 length is 14 residues. CDR1 and CDR2 from the germline V gene are LNHDA and SQIVND (reference sequence). The V gene lost 3 bases and the J gene lost 1 base, with 6 bases spanning the gap. CDR3 sequence (DNA): TGTGCCAGTAGTATGGGAGGGAACACCGGGGAGCTGTTTTTT. Protein: CASSMGGNTGELFF.

The CDR3 spells CASSLGQGIHEQYF. The CDR3 coding sequence is TGTGCCAGCAGCTTAGGACAGGGAATCCACGAGCAGTACTTC. The rearrangement joins TRBV11-2 to TRBJ2-7, with 7 bases fitting TRBD1. The CDR3 covers 14 residues. Germline CDR1 SGHAT, CDR2 FQNNGV. J gave up 5 bases and V 1 base, and 5 bases lay outside the gene matches.

The chain's CDR3 is CASGHTVDPFEQYF. The CDR3 DNA reads as TGCGCCAGCGGACATACAGTGGACCCCTTCGAGCAGTACTTC. The chain combines TRBV5-1 with TRBJ2-7; TRBD1 is a possible D gene (5 bases). The germline CDR1 and CDR2 sequences are SGHRS and YFSETQ. CDR3 length: 14 residues. The ends were cut back, 7 bases at V and 6 bases at J, with 20 bases in the middle.

J is TRBJ1-1 and V is TRBV6-5; D remains ambiguous. V gave up 0 bases and J gave up 5 bases, with 7 bases separating them. The CDR3 loop spans 13 amino acids. Germline CDR1 is MNHEY and CDR2 is SVGAGI. CDR3 coding DNA: TGTGCCAGCAGTTACTCGCGAGTTACTGAAGCTTTCTTT. Translating gives CASSYSRVTEAFF.

The rearrangement joins TRBV7-2 to TRBJ2-1; TRBD1 matches at 8 bases. The CDR3 loop spans 14 amino acids. V lost 4 bases to trimming and J lost 6 bases; unmatched junction nucleotides: 5. CDR1 is SGHTA, CDR2 FQGNSA, per germline. CDR3 nucleotide sequence: TGTGCCAGCAGCTCGGACAGGGAGGTCAATGAGCAGTTCTTC. Amino acids: CASSSDREVNEQFF.

The V call is TRBV28, the J call TRBJ1-5, with 9 bases matching TRBD1. The CDR3 consists of 15 residues. CDR1 is MDHEN and CDR2 is SYDVKM in the germline V gene. Losses at the gene ends were 7 bases for V and 7 bases for J; bases not matched to a gene: 11. CDR3 in amino acids: CASTTPGQGGQPQHF. CDR3 sequence (DNA): TGTGCCAGCACTACCCCGGGACAGGGTGGGCAGCCCCAGCATTTT.

The chain is built from TRBV18 and TRBJ1-3; D is ambiguous. The V gene's germline CDR1 is KGHSH and CDR2 LQKENI. V was clipped by 6 bases and J by 7 bases, with 13 bases between them. The CDR3 covers 13 residues. The CDR3 loop is CASSRTNSNTIYF. The CDR3, as DNA: TGTGCCAGCTCCCGCACCAACAGTAACACCATATATTTT.

In this sample, this clone turned up once. In nucleotides, the CDR3 is TGCGCCAGCAGCGCCCTTGGCGGGAGATCCTACAATGAGCAGTTCTTC. Translated, it gives CASSALGGRSYNEQFF. The rearrangement links TRBV4-1 to TRBJ2-1, with 7 bases that match TRBD2. Per the germline V gene, CDR1 is MGHRA and CDR2 is YSYEKL. This CDR3 contains 16 residues. After removal of 5 bases from V and 1 base from J, the junction contained 8 bases not matched to a gene.

CDR3 DNA: TGTGCCAGTAGTATCCCTCAGGGGGCAGATGGCTACACCTTC. Translation gives CASSIPQGADGYTF. The V call is TRBV19, the J call TRBJ1-2; 8 bases match TRBD1. V lost 3 bases, J lost 6 bases, and 6 bases stayed unmatched. In germline, CDR1 is LNHDA, CDR2 SQIVND (reference sequence). The length of the CDR3 is 14 residues.

J is TRBJ2-3 and V is TRBV19; D unresolved. This CDR3 is 14 amino acids long. V was cut by 5 bases and J by 4 bases, with 13 bases left in between. CDR1 LNHDA and CDR2 SQIVND come from the germline V gene (reference sequence). In DNA, the CDR3 is TGTGCCAGTAGTCTAGGGCTTCCCCCAGATACGCAGTATTTT. Translated, it gives CASSLGLPPDTQYF.

The chain joins TRBV30 to TRBJ2-1; 12 bases line up with TRBD2. V lost 2 bases, J lost 5 bases, and 4 bases stayed unmatched. Germline lookup yields CDR1 GTSNPN and CDR2 SVGIG (reference sequence). This CDR3 spans 15 amino acids. The CDR3 spells CAWSTGLAGNNEQFF. The CDR3 DNA follows: TGTGCCTGGAGTACCGGACTAGCGGGAAACAATGAGCAGTTCTTC. The whole variable domain, filled in from reference TRBV30 and TRBJ2-1, reads SQTIHQWPATLVQPVGSPLSLECTVEGTSNPNLYWYRQAAGRGLQLLFYSVGIGQISSEVPQNLSASRPQDRQFILSSKKLLLSDSGFYLCAWSTGLAGNNEQFFGPGTRLTVL.

J is TRBJ2-1 and V is TRBV10-3; 11 nucleotides agree with TRBD2. The CDR3 sequence is 15 residues long. V trimming: 7 bases; J trimming: 2 bases; junction bases outside the gene matches: 4. Germline lookup yields CDR1 ENHRY and CDR2 SYGVKD. CDR3: CAITSSGGTYNEQFF. DNA of the CDR3: TGTGCCATCACCTCTAGCGGGGGGACCTACAATGAGCAGTTCTTC.